These 28 T cell receptor beta chains came from one sample sequenced in a study of radiation and T cells in renal cell carcinoma. Specified time point: baseline pretreatment blood. Treatment given: 15 Gy SBRT to primary tumor, nephrectomy 4 weeks later. Repertoires were generated with immunoSEQ multiplex PCR, while TCRdb's copy carries only in-frame clones and drops some. The data show 95,000 or so clones, less than 90% seen once. The sequencing here drew on blood, taken from a patient whose treatment included radiotherapy and nephrectomy. The receptors originated from a middle-aged man with renal cell carcinoma.

The V and J genes are TRBV27 and TRBJ2-3; D unclear. The V end was cut by 3 bases, the J end by 3 bases, with 10 bases between. There are 14 residues in the CDR3. Germline lookup yields CDR1 MNHEY and CDR2 SMNVEV (reference sequence). CDR3 in amino acids: CASSFGFPTDTQYF. CDR3 bases: TGTGCCAGCAGTTTCGGGTTTCCAACAGATACGCAGTATTTT.

The V call is TRBV5-4, the J call TRBJ2-3, with 14 bases fitting TRBD2. Looked up from germline, CDR1 is SGHNT and CDR2 is YYREEE (reference sequence). There are 17 residues in the CDR3. V trimming: 1 base; J trimming: 2 bases; junction bases outside the gene matches: 3. The CDR3 DNA is TGTGCCAGCAGCTTGCGGACTAGCGGGGGGTACACAGATACGCAGTATTTT. This codes for CASSLRTSGGYTDTQYF.

The chain couples TRBV19 to TRBJ1-2; TRBD1 aligns across 7 bases. This CDR3 region has 14 residues. The V gene end was trimmed by 5 bases and the J gene end by 8 bases; junction bases not matched to a gene: 11. The germline V gene encodes CDR1 LNHDA and CDR2 SQIVND (reference sequence). The CDR3 sequence: CASSEQGRLWGYTF. The DNA of the CDR3 is TGTGCCAGTAGTGAACAGGGGCGGCTCTGGGGCTACACCTTC.

About this clone: Germline is not matched at one junction end, which may reflect a read error. The rearrangement links TRBV28 to TRBJ2-3, with D possibly being TRBD1 (5 bases). This CDR3 has 13 residues. Germline V gene data show CDR1 as MDHEN and CDR2 as SYDVKM. This CDR3 is CASGLAGTDTQYF. DNA of the CDR3: TGTGCCAGCGGTTTGGCAGGGACAGATACGCAGTATTTT. Looking up the rest from reference TRBV28 and TRBJ2-3 gives the full variable domain: DVKVTQSSRYLVKRTGEKVFLECVQDMDHENMFWYRQDPGLGLRLIYFSYDVKMKEKGDIPEGYSVSREKKERFSLILESASTNQTSMYLCASGLAGTDTQYFGPGTRLTVL.

The chain couples TRBV6-1 to TRBJ1-1; D might be TRBD1 (5 bases). The CDR3 contains 14 residues. The ends were cut back, 5 bases at V and 5 bases at J, with 15 bases in the middle. The germline V gene encodes CDR1 MNHNS and CDR2 SASEGT. The CDR3 sequence: CASSRNGGGTEAFF. The DNA of the CDR3 is TGTGCCAGCAGTCGGAATGGGGGTGGTACTGAAGCTTTCTTT.

A single count supports this clone. The rearrangement joins TRBV4-1 to TRBJ1-5; TRBD1 matches at 8 bases. The CDR3 consists of 15 residues. In germline, CDR1 is MGHRA, CDR2 YSYEKL. The ends lost 1 base at V and 4 bases at J; junction bases unmatched: 3. The CDR3 DNA reads TGCGCCAGCAGCCAAGCGGACAGGGAGAATCAGCCCCAGCATTTT. Protein: CASSQADRENQPQHF.

This clone was observed once. The rearrangement uses TRBV9 and TRBJ1-4; TRBD1 matches 7 bases. Trimming removed 3 bases from V and 8 bases from J; junction bases left unmatched: 7. The CDR3 has 14 residues. Germline lookup yields CDR1 SGDLS and CDR2 YYNGEE. The CDR3 coding sequence is TGTGCCAGCAGCGCCGGGACAGCTGGGGAAAAACTGTTTTTT. Its translation: CASSAGTAGEKLFF. The whole variable domain, remainder taken from reference TRBV9 and TRBJ1-4, is DSGVTQTPKHLITATGQRVTLRCSPRSGDLSVYWYQQSLDQGLQFLIQYYNGEERAKGNILERFSAQQFPDLHSELNLSSLELGDSALYFCASSAGTAGEKLFFGSGTQLSVL.

This clone was found once. The chain employs TRBV7-2 and TRBJ2-7; D may be TRBD2 (5 bases). This CDR3 is built from 13 residues. Germline CDR1 reads SGHTA; CDR2 reads FQGNSA. V shed 3 bases and J shed 5 bases, with 11 bases lying between them. CDR3 DNA: TGTGCCAGCAGCTTTGGTTTCGGGGACGAGCAGTACTTC. Translated, it gives CASSFGFGDEQYF.

This chain joins TRBV5-1 and TRBJ2-7, with TRBD1 matching over 7 bases. Trimming cost V 1 base and J 4 bases; bases outside gene matches: 8. This CDR3 comprises 15 residues. Germline CDR1 SGHRS, CDR2 YFSETQ. The chain's CDR3 is CASSLSPGQRYEQYF. The CDR3 coding sequence is TGCGCCAGCAGCTTGAGCCCGGGACAGAGGTACGAGCAGTACTTC.

This rearrangement joins TRBV10-3 to TRBJ2-7, with D perhaps given as TRBD1 or TRBD2 (6 bases each). CDR1 and CDR2 (germline): ENHRY, SYGVKD. V lost 8 bases, J lost 2 bases, and 16 bases lay in between. The CDR3 spans 14 residues. The CDR3 bases are TGTGCCATCGGGGGCCTGGGGGAGGCCTACGAGCAGTACTTC. This gives the protein CAIGGLGEAYEQYF.

A single count supports this clone. The J gene is TRBJ2-7, the V gene TRBV5-4; D remains ambiguous. This CDR3 has 11 amino acids. Per the germline V gene, CDR1 is SGHNT and CDR2 is YYREEE (reference sequence). V gave up 1 base and J gave up 6 bases, with 5 bases separating them. The CDR3 sequence is CASSLRGEQYF. The CDR3 DNA sequence: TGTGCCAGCAGCTTGCGTGGCGAGCAGTACTTC.

The CDR3 bases are TGTGCCAGCAGCTTAAATACGGGCACAGATACGCAGTATTTT. This codes for CASSLNTGTDTQYF. J is TRBJ2-3 and V is TRBV7-6; no clear D gene. The CDR3 length is 14 residues. Deletions cut 2 bases from V and 1 base from J, with 7 bases between. Germline CDR1 reads SGHVS; CDR2 reads FNYEAQ.

The CDR3 bases are TGCGCCAGCAGCACCCGGACTAGCGGGGGGGCCAAAGATACGCAGTATTTT. The encoded protein is CASSTRTSGGAKDTQYF. The chain uses TRBV5-1 and TRBJ2-3, with 15 bases identical to TRBD2. J was trimmed by 5 bases and V by 4 bases; bases with no gene match: 8. The CDR3 has 17 amino acids. The V gene's germline CDR1 is SGHRS and CDR2 YFSETQ.

The chain carries TRBV6-5 and TRBJ2-1; TRBD1 might be the D (6 bases). This CDR3 spans 15 amino acids. V was clipped by 6 bases and J by 0 bases, with 12 bases between them. The germline V gene has CDR1 MNHEY and CDR2 SVGAGI. This CDR3 is CASRRTGSSYNEQFF. The CDR3 DNA follows: TGTGCCAGCAGAAGAACAGGGAGCTCCTACAATGAGCAGTTCTTC.

The chain is built from TRBV7-9 and TRBJ1-2, with 8 bases fitting TRBD1. The CDR3 is 13 amino acids. From germline, CDR1 is SEHNR and CDR2 FQNEAQ (reference sequence). V was pared by 2 bases and J by 5 bases, with 1 base of the junction left unmatched. CDR3 nucleotides: TGTGCCAGCAGCTTACAGGGGGCATATGGCTACACCTTC. Translated, it gives CASSLQGAYGYTF.

The genes are TRBV19 and TRBJ1-2, with 8 positions matching TRBD1. This CDR3 comprises 13 residues. After removal of 7 bases from V and 4 bases from J, the junction contained 5 bases not matched to a gene. CDR1 and CDR2 from the germline V gene are LNHDA and SQIVND (reference sequence). In nucleotides, the CDR3 is TGTGCCAGTAATGCTGGGACAGGCTATGGCTACACCTTC. Translating it yields CASNAGTGYGYTF.

The chain uses TRBV28 and TRBJ2-7; possibly TRBD1 for D (6 bases). The CDR3 runs 14 residues. Trimming shortened V by 0 bases and J by 0 bases, and 6 bases separated the two germline ends. The germline V gene has CDR1 MDHEN and CDR2 SYDVKM. The CDR3 nucleotides are TGTGCCAGCAGTTTATGGGACAGCTCCTACGAGCAGTACTTC. It codes for CASSLWDSSYEQYF.

The sample holds a few counts of this clone. The chain recombines TRBV11-2 with TRBJ1-4, with a weak D call TRBD1 (5 bases). The CDR3 extends over 15 amino acids. Trimming removed 5 bases at V and 7 bases at J, with 17 bases between. The V gene's germline CDR1 is SGHAT and CDR2 FQNNGV. The CDR3 loop reads CASSPLGGWGEKLFF. For the CDR3, the DNA is TGTGCCAGCAGCCCCCTGGGGGGTTGGGGTGAAAAACTGTTTTTT.

The CDR3 coding sequence is TGTGCCAGCAGCTTACTTTCAGGGGGCACTGAAGCTTTCTTT. Its translation: CASSLLSGGTEAFF. V gene TRBV7-3 combines with J gene TRBJ1-1; 7 bases line up with TRBD1. Germline assignment: CDR1 SGHTA and CDR2 FQGTGA. Germline trimming cut 2 bases from V and 4 bases from J; bases unmatched to any gene: 4. The CDR3 is 14 amino acids. Based on the CDR3 plus reference TRBV7-3 and TRBJ1-1, the full variable domain is GAGVSQTPSNKVTEKGKYVELRCDPISGHTALYWYRQSLGQGPEFLIYFQGTGAADDSGLPNDRFFAVRPEGSVSTLKIQRTERGDSAVYLCASSLLSGGTEAFFGQGTRLTVV.

This clone appeared once. The V gene is TRBV11-3, the J gene TRBJ1-5, with no clear D. From germline, CDR1 is SGHNT and CDR2 YENEEA. The ends were cut back, 1 base at V and 4 bases at J, with 17 bases in the middle. The CDR3 totals 17 residues. CDR3 coding DNA: TGTGCCAGCAGCTTAGTAGGCAGCACGAGCGGAAATCAGCCCCAGCATTTT. This sequence encodes CASSLVGSTSGNQPQHF. Looking up the rest from reference TRBV11-3 and TRBJ1-5 gives the full variable domain: EAGVVQSPRYKIIEKKQPVAFWCNPISGHNTLYWYLQNLGQGPELLIRYENEEAVDDSQLPKDRFSAERLKGVDSTLKIQPAELGDSAVYLCASSLVGSTSGNQPQHFGDGTRLSIL.

The rearrangement joins TRBV19 to TRBJ1-5; the D gene is possibly TRBD1 (6 bases). The CDR3 has 15 amino acids. In germline, CDR1 is LNHDA, CDR2 SQIVND (reference sequence). V was pared by 5 bases and J by 5 bases, with 16 bases between. CDR3 residues: CASSSRPGEDQPQHF. In nucleotides, the CDR3 is TGTGCCAGTAGTTCCCGGCCAGGGGAGGATCAGCCCCAGCATTTT.

This chain links TRBV29-1 with TRBJ2-7; tentatively, D is TRBD1 (7 bases). Looked up from germline, CDR1 is SQVTM and CDR2 is ANQGSEA. Deletions cut 4 bases from V and 2 bases from J, with 9 bases between. This CDR3 region has 12 residues. CDR3 in DNA: TGCAGCGTTGCAGGGGGGCCCTACGAGCAGTACTTC. It encodes CSVAGGPYEQYF.

The chain combines TRBV10-3 with TRBJ2-7; 8 nucleotides align to TRBD1. Germline V gene lookup returns CDR1 ENHRY and CDR2 SYGVKD. The CDR3 is 15 amino acids. Trimming at V came to 0 bases and at J to 5 bases, leaving 6 bases not matched to a gene. The CDR3 here is CAISESQDRGHEQYF. DNA of the CDR3: TGTGCCATCAGTGAGTCACAAGACAGGGGCCACGAGCAGTACTTC.

The chain links TRBV7-2 to TRBJ1-6; D might be TRBD1 (5 bases). The ends were cut back, 1 base at V and 4 bases at J, with 17 bases in the middle. This CDR3 comprises 18 residues. Germline lookup yields CDR1 SGHTA and CDR2 FQGNSA. CDR3 residues: CASSLVSGVAGYNSPLHF. The DNA of the CDR3 is TGTGCCAGCAGCTTAGTCTCGGGAGTTGCAGGGTATAATTCACCCCTCCACTTT.

This rearrangement joins TRBV28 to TRBJ2-1, with 14 bases identical to TRBD2. The CDR3 extends over 17 amino acids. CDR1 and CDR2 from the germline V gene are MDHEN and SYDVKM. V lost 3 bases, J lost 7 bases, and 8 bases stayed unmatched. CDR3 protein: CASSFSSGLAGVNEQFF. In DNA, the CDR3 is TGTGCCAGCAGTTTTTCCTCGGGACTAGCGGGAGTGAATGAGCAGTTCTTC.

This chain joins TRBV5-1 and TRBJ2-6, with a tentative D call TRBD2 (6 bases). The germline V gene encodes CDR1 SGHRS and CDR2 YFSETQ. Between the trimmed V and J ends, which lost 0 bases and 0 bases, there was a span of 13 bases. The CDR3 totals 18 residues. CDR3 nucleotide sequence: TGCGCCAGCAGCTTGGGAGTAGCGGCTAGCTCTGGGGCCAACGTCCTGACTTTC. Amino acids: CASSLGVAASSGANVLTF.

The chain employs TRBV2 and TRBJ1-6, with 8 nucleotides matching TRBD1. CDR3 length equals 14 residues. V lost 7 bases, J lost 8 bases, and 7 bases stayed unmatched. CDR1 and CDR2 from the germline V gene are SNHLY and FYNNEI. The CDR3 here is CASITDRGDSPLHF. CDR3 DNA sequence: TGTGCCAGCATTACAGACAGGGGTGATTCACCCCTCCACTTT.

Many counts were recorded for this clone. The V gene is TRBV2, the J gene TRBJ1-1; D possibly corresponds to TRBD1 (5 bases). Trimming removed 6 bases from V and 0 bases from J, with 11 bases in between. The length of the CDR3 is 14 residues. Germline CDR1 SNHLY, CDR2 FYNNEI. CDR3: CASRDRYMNTEAFF. The CDR3 nucleotides read TGTGCCAGCAGAGACAGATACATGAACACTGAAGCTTTCTTT.